The rows below give T cell receptor beta chains drawn from one sample of a study of blood T cell repertoires in COVID-19. The repertoire was sequenced with immunoSEQ multiplex PCR; TCRdb's copy has only in-frame clones and lacks some. The data hold a few hundred thousand clones, with around 84% observed a single time. The specimen was peripheral blood. These TCRs come from a man in his fifties or sixties with acute or convalescent COVID-19. Each CDR3 is given without its conserved first and last residue. The order of the fields is V gene, clone size, J gene, CDR3 protein. The size field is filled for only some rows; it gives once, few, many or a size class.

TRBV6-2/TRBV6-3,NA,TRBJ1-2,ASSSGGGYT
TRBV5-1,few,TRBJ1-1,ASSLARTNTEAF
TRBV11-2,NA,TRBJ1-1,ASSRFTGTGARAEAF
TRBV7-9,NA,TRBJ2-2,ASSLSGGTGELF
TRBV30,NA,TRBJ2-1,AWSGTSGGIHEQF
TRBV6-1,NA,TRBJ1-3,ASSEGTGVGNTIY
TRBV6-2/TRBV6-3,NA,TRBJ1-2,ASSYSSYGYT
TRBV6-5,NA,TRBJ1-1,ASSYGQVNTEAF
TRBV19,NA,TRBJ2-1,ASSISGGWFEQF
TRBV13,NA,TRBJ2-6,ASSLPGANVLT
TRBV19,NA,TRBJ1-3,ASSIVTAGNTIY
TRBV18,NA,TRBJ1-1,ASSGGGNTEAF
TRBV12-3/TRBV12-4,NA,TRBJ2-3,ASRNIAADTQY
TRBV9,NA,TRBJ2-3,ASSVDGSTDTQY
TRBV10-2,NA,TRBJ1-5,ASSEQGTQPQH
TRBV24-1,once,TRBJ1-3,ATSDSPPSDRTGTGNTIY
TRBV11-2,NA,TRBJ2-1,ASSLGLAGGVTYNEQF
TRBV6-5,once,TRBJ2-1,ASRLAGGSYNEQF
TRBV4-1,NA,TRBJ2-5,ASSQELAGGLQTQY
TRBV7-2,NA,TRBJ1-1,ASSPRGSEAF
TRBV27,NA,TRBJ2-3,ASSLLGLAGESTDTQY
TRBV18,NA,TRBJ1-6,ATSRDRENSPLH
TRBV9,NA,TRBJ1-2,ASSNQGFIGYT
TRBV3-1/TRBV3-2,NA,TRBJ1-2,ASSQGDRSYYGYT
TRBV10-3,once,TRBJ1-6,AITGQVSSYNSPLH
TRBV28,NA,TRBJ1-1,ASSTTGTGRREAF
TRBV14,NA,TRBJ1-1,ASSFGLALNTEAF
TRBV27,NA,TRBJ2-1,ASSSTGAPSHSYNEQF
TRBV10-3,NA,TRBJ1-1,AISESSIPRTEAF
TRBV7-2,few,TRBJ2-7,ASSLVGASGGEQY
TRBV6-5,NA,TRBJ1-2,ASSYEGDYGYT
TRBV3-1/TRBV3-2,NA,TRBJ1-6,ASSQVQGKSPLH
TRBV29-1,NA,TRBJ1-1,SVSGRHATEAF
TRBV6-5,NA,TRBJ1-2,ASSLGGARYGYT
TRBV5-1,NA,TRBJ2-5,ASSPGTVQETQY
TRBV18,NA,TRBJ2-4,ASSLTTGGTGRNNIQY
TRBV3-1/TRBV3-2,NA,TRBJ1-5,ASSQGSGTGHSNQPQH
TRBV5-1,NA,TRBJ1-4,ASSSDRLQANEKLF
TRBV5-6,NA,TRBJ1-5,ASSLGQGDNQPQH
TRBV4-1,NA,TRBJ1-5,ASSQEGGQGYELRDQPQH
TRBV29-1,once,TRBJ2-2,SVSSETNTGELF
TRBV7-9,NA,TRBJ1-5,ASSLGDRGYNQPQH
TRBV11-3,once,TRBJ1-1,ASSTSDSFEAF
TRBV9,NA,TRBJ2-1,ASSTHEGTYNEQF
TRBV7-6,once,TRBJ2-5,ASSLVGTTGMYQETQY
TRBV3-1/TRBV3-2,NA,TRBJ1-3,ASSPLFRDRTVGNTIY
TRBV3-1/TRBV3-2,NA,TRBJ1-6,ASSHGQVRSPLH
TRBV18,NA,TRBJ2-1,ASSPLATTEQF
TRBV6-5,NA,TRBJ1-2,ASRPRGQGGHGYT
TRBV18,once,TRBJ1-1,ASSSDRGPNTEAF
TRBV16,NA,TRBJ1-5,ASSHDRGEQPQH
TRBV14,NA,TRBJ2-6,ASSHNRLLSSGANVLT